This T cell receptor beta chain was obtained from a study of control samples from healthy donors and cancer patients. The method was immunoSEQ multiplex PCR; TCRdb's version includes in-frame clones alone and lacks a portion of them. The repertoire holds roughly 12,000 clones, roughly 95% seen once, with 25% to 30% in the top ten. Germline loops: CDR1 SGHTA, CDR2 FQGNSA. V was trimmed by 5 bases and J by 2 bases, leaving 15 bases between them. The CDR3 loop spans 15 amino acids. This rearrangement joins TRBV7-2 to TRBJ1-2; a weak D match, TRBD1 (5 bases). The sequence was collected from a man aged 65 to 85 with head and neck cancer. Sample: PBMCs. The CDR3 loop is CASSQNNRINYGYTF. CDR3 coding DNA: TGTGCCAGCAGCCAGAACAACAGGATAAACTATGGCTACACCTTC.